This T cell receptor beta chain was recovered during a study of T cell repertoires in cytomegalovirus infection. In TCRdb, the reads were re-called with MiXCR into one record per CDR3 protein. There are 290,000 or so distinct CDR3 sequences in the sample; approximately 8.9% occur only once, and over 2.5% lies in the top ten. Trimming cost V 0 bases and J 4 bases, with 9 bases left between them. Looked up from germline, CDR1 is MNHNY and CDR2 is SVGAGI (reference sequence). This CDR3 region has 14 residues. This clonotype appeared a few times. The sequence was collected from a human donor in good health (CMV status not recorded). Some clones in this sample may be carry-over from other donors' samples. The chain combines TRBV6-6 with TRBJ2-5, with D possibly TRBD2 on 6 matching bases. The sequenced sample was PBMCs. Here the CDR3 reads CASSYSGGRETQYF. The CDR3 coding sequence is TGTGCCAGCAGTTACTCGGGGGGAAGAGAGACCCAGTACTTC.